This T cell receptor beta chain was retrieved from a study of somatic mutations in cytotoxic T cells in rheumatoid arthritis. The overall study: Patient blood was drawn as 30 ml EDTA; the draw came right after diagnosis and before any treatment. Notes on the study in general: Greater age accompanied higher CD8+ clonality in rheumatoid arthritis patients, a pattern that was absent in healthy controls.

Repertoires were generated with immunoSEQ multiplex PCR, while TCRdb's copy carries only in-frame clones and drops some. Here the sample spans around 20,000 clones, approximately 67% being singletons. Each population, CD4+ and CD8+ cells, was isolated by positive magnetic bead selection and checked for purity by flow cytometry. Between the trimmed V and J ends, which lost 4 bases and 1 base, there was a span of 13 bases. This CDR3 is 15 amino acids long. Germline loops: CDR1 SGHAT, CDR2 FQNNGV. Details on this clone: The antigen is not known.

The sequence was obtained from an adult with rheumatoid arthritis. The rearrangement links TRBV11-2 to TRBJ1-1; possible D gene TRBD1, 6 bases. Sequenced input: CD8+ T cells sorted from blood. CDR3 bases: TGTGCCAGCAGCTCGAGGGGGAGGACGAACACTGAAGCTTTCTTT. Translated: CASSSRGRTNTEAFF.